Listed here are 7 T cell receptor beta chains from one sample, sequenced in a study of CD8 T cells in Susac syndrome. Roughly 0.5 to 1 ug RNA was reverse transcribed with random hexamers. TCRdb re-analysed the immunoSEQ multiplex PCR reads in MiXCR, keeping a single row per CDR3 protein. The sample yields over 95,000 distinct CDR3 sequences, around 90% seen once. Sequenced: CD4+ T cells from PBMCs. These receptors were taken from a human donor in good health.

CDR3 sequence (DNA): TGTGCCAGCAGCTTCCGGGACACAGATACGCAGTATTTT. Translation gives CASSFRDTDTQYF. The gene calls are TRBV5-4 and TRBJ2-3, with D perhaps matching TRBD2 (5 bases). Germline CDR1 is SGHNT and CDR2 is YYREEE (reference sequence). The CDR3 length is 13 residues. V was cut by 2 bases and J by 2 bases, with 6 bases left in between. Looking up the rest from reference TRBV5-4 and TRBJ2-3 gives the full variable domain: ETGVTQSPTHLIKTRGQQVTLRCSSQSGHNTVSWYQQALGQGPQFIFQYYREEENGRGNFPPRFSGLQFPNYSSELNVNALELDDSALYLCASSFRDTDTQYFGPGTRLTVL.

The V call is TRBV6-5, the J call TRBJ2-5; 8 bases are a match to TRBD2. CDR1 MNHEY and CDR2 SVGAGI come from the germline V gene. CDR3 length equals 15 residues. Losses at the gene ends were 2 bases for V and 2 bases for J; bases not matched to a gene: 4. CDR3 sequence reads: CASSYPTGGQETQYF. CDR3 DNA sequence: TGTGCCAGCAGTTACCCAACGGGAGGGCAAGAGACCCAGTACTTC.

The chain links TRBV7-2 to TRBJ1-6; tentative D call: TRBD1 (5 bases). The CDR3 spans 17 residues. The germline V gene encodes CDR1 SGHTA and CDR2 FQGNSA. Between the trimmed V and J ends, which lost 5 bases and 0 bases, there was a span of 14 bases. The CDR3 nucleotides read TGTGCCAGCAGCCCCCGGACCGACAGCTCCTATAATTCACCCCTCCACTTT. Translating gives CASSPRTDSSYNSPLHF.

The chain carries TRBV13 and TRBJ2-7; D gene ambiguous. This CDR3 is 14 amino acids long. Trimming took 0 bases from V and 2 from J, leaving 8 bases between them. Germline-derived CDR1 and CDR2 are PRHDT and FYEKMQ (reference sequence). The CDR3 spells CASSLGGRAYEQYF. The CDR3 DNA reads as TGTGCCAGCAGCTTAGGCGGACGGGCCTACGAGCAGTACTTC.

CDR3 sequence (DNA): TGTGCCATCAGTACAGGGACACCGAACTATGGCTACACCTTC. Translated: CAISTGTPNYGYTF. J is TRBJ1-2 and V is TRBV10-3; D is possibly TRBD1 (6 bases). V was cut by 5 bases and J by 2 bases, with 12 bases left in between. Germline CDR1 reads ENHRY; CDR2 reads SYGVKD. The CDR3 runs to 14 residues.

The rearrangement joins TRBV28 to TRBJ1-4; 7 nucleotides line up with TRBD1. Germline CDR1 and CDR2: MDHEN and SYDVKM. Losses at the gene ends were 5 bases for V and 2 bases for J; bases not matched to a gene: 5. The CDR3 contains 15 residues. CDR3 bases: TGTGCCAGCAGTCCGGACAGGCGTACTAATGAAAAACTGTTTTTT. This codes for CASSPDRRTNEKLFF.

V is TRBV12-3 or TRBV12-4 and J is TRBJ1-3; D remains unclear. Trimming pared 3 bases from V and 3 bases from J, leaving 9 bases between. There are 14 residues in the CDR3. The CDR3: CASSFQLSGNTIYF. The CDR3 nucleotides read TGTGCCAGCAGTTTCCAGTTAAGTGGAAACACCATATATTTT.